The entry that follows covers one T cell receptor beta chain sequence. The sample belongs to a study of blood T cell repertoires in COVID-19. Overall study context: The origin of the acute and convalescent COVID-19 samples was the United States, Italy and Spain.

J gave up 5 bases and V 6 bases, and 10 bases lay outside the gene matches. The CDR3 runs 15 residues. Germline V lookup: CDR1 SGHRS, CDR2 YFSETQ. Participants' reported clinical history set cohort assignment. The data were produced by immunoSEQ multiplex PCR, yet TCRdb's version contains in-frame clones alone and is incomplete. The sample lists about 120,000 clones; 65% to 85% were seen once. This rearrangement joins TRBV5-1 to TRBJ2-5; 10 bases map to TRBD2. The source material was PBMCs or T cells enriched from blood (not recorded which). This TCR came from a woman in her 30s who had recovered from COVID-19. CDR3 bases: TGCGCCAGCACCGGGGCTAGCGGGAGTTTTGAGACCCAGTACTTC. It encodes CASTGASGSFETQYF. Using reference TRBV5-1 and TRBJ2-5 for the parts outside the CDR3, the full variable domain is KAGVTQTPRYLIKTRGQQVTLSCSPISGHRSVSWYQQTPGQGLQFLFEYFSETQRNKGNFPGRFSGRQFSNSRSEMNVSTLELGDSALYLCASTGASGSFETQYFGPGTRLLVL.